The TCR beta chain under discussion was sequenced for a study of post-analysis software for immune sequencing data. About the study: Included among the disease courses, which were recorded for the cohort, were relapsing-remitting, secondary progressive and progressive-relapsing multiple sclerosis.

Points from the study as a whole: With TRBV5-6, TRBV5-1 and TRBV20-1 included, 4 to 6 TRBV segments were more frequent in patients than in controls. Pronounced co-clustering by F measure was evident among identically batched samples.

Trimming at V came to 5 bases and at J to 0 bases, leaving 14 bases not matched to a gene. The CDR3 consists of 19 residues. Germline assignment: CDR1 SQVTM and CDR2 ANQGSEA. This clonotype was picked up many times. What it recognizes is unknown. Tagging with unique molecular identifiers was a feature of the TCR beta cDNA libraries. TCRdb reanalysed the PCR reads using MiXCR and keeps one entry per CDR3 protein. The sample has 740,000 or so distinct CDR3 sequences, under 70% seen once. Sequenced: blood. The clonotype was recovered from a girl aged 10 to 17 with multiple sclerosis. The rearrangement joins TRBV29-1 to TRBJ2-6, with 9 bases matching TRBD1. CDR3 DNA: TGCAGCGTTTGGCCTACCGGGACAGGGACTATCTCTGGGGCCAACGTCCTGACTTTC. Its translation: CSVWPTGTGTISGANVLTF.